This T cell receptor (beta chain) stems from a study of shared clonotypes between healthy human individuals. CDR3 size: 15 residues. V gave up 2 bases and J gave up 7 bases, with 15 bases separating them. From germline, CDR1 is MNHEY and CDR2 SVGAGI. 150 to 250 ng DNA, about 33,000 T cell genomes, went into each sorted-subset replicate PCR. Produced via immunoSEQ multiplex PCR; TCRdb's table is partial and in-frame only. The sample shows about 330,000 clones, around two thirds of them seen only once. This chain connects TRBV6-5 to TRBJ2-1, with D perhaps being TRBD1 or TRBD2 (5 bases each). Material: memory CD4+ T cells sorted from blood. Subset indicated: CD45RA-negative fraction. The clonotype originates from a man in his thirties or forties in good health. Written as DNA, the CDR3 is TGTGCCAGCAGTTACATGGGGGTTATTAGAAATGAGCAGTTCTTC. Protein sequence: CASSYMGVIRNEQFF.